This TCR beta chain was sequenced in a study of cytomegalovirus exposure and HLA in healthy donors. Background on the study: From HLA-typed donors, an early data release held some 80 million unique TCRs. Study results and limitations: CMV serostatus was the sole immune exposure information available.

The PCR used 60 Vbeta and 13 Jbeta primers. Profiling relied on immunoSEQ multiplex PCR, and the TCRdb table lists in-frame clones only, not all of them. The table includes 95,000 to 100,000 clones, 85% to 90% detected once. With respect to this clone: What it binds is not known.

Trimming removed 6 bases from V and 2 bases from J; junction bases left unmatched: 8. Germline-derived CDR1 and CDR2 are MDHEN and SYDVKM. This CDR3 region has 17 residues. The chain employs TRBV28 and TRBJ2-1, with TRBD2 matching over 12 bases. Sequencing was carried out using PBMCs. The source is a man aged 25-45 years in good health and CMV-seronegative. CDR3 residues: CASSLTSGSNAYNEQFF. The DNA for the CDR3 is TGTGCCAGCAGCCTGACTAGCGGGAGTAACGCCTACAATGAGCAGTTCTTC.